A single sample is the source of the 20 T cell receptor beta chains below, sequenced in a study of cytomegalovirus exposure and HLA in healthy donors. The method was immunoSEQ multiplex PCR; TCRdb's version includes in-frame clones alone and lacks a portion of them. The sample lists 100,000 to 120,000 clones, more than 75% occurring once. The sample was PBMCs. The receptors stem from a woman between 25 and 40 years old in good health and CMV-seropositive.

The chain carries TRBV5-6 and TRBJ2-3, with D perhaps matching TRBD1 (5 bases). The germline V and J ends were trimmed by 4 bases and 4 bases, with 7 bases remaining between them. The V gene's germline CDR1 is SGHDT and CDR2 YYEEEE. The CDR3 totals 12 residues. CDR3 DNA sequence: TGTGCCAGCAGCCAGGGTCCAGATACGCAGTATTTT. It encodes CASSQGPDTQYF.

This sequence joins TRBV4-3 and TRBJ1-2; maybe TRBD1 (6 bases). The CDR3 runs to 14 residues. With 3 bases removed from V and 8 bases from J, the gap between germline ends came to 16 bases. The germline V gene has CDR1 LGHNA and CDR2 YSLEER. The CDR3 loop is CASSHAGESGGYTF. CDR3 bases: TGCGCCAGCAGCCATGCAGGGGAGTCGGGAGGCTACACCTTC.

The chain uses TRBV9 and TRBJ2-2; TRBD2 matches 7 bases. Per the germline V gene, CDR1 is SGDLS and CDR2 is YYNGEE. This CDR3 is built from 15 residues. Germline trimming cut 6 bases from V and 4 bases from J; bases unmatched to any gene: 9. The CDR3 here is CASNHGEGVTGELFF. As DNA, the CDR3 is TGTGCCAGCAATCATGGGGAGGGAGTCACCGGGGAGCTGTTTTTT.

The chain employs TRBV19 and TRBJ2-1, with 8 bases that match TRBD2. The germline V gene has CDR1 LNHDA and CDR2 SQIVND (reference sequence). This CDR3 contains 17 residues. The ends lost 7 bases at V and 7 bases at J; junction bases unmatched: 18. The CDR3 DNA sequence: TGTGCCAGTACCAGCGGGACTAGTAAGAAAATAGGTAATGAGCAGTTCTTC. Protein sequence: CASTSGTSKKIGNEQFF.

This chain connects TRBV18 to TRBJ2-4; D is possibly TRBD1 (6 bases). Trimming left V 1 base short and J 11 bases short, with 15 bases between. Germline V gene data show CDR1 as KGHSH and CDR2 as LQKENI. CDR3 length equals 14 residues. The CDR3 DNA follows: TGTGCCAGCTCACCACAGACAGGTACCCCCTTTCAGTACTTC. The encoded protein is CASSPQTGTPFQYF.

The chain links TRBV6-6 to TRBJ1-5; D unclear. The V gene lost 2 bases and the J gene lost 8 bases, with 7 bases spanning the gap. The CDR3 totals 12 residues. The germline V gene encodes CDR1 MNHNY and CDR2 SVGAGI (reference sequence). The CDR3 sequence: CASSYPVEPQHF. The CDR3 DNA reads TGTGCCAGCAGTTACCCCGTTGAGCCCCAGCATTTT.

The chain couples TRBV11-2 to TRBJ2-2; TRBD1 agrees at 7 bases. With 1 base clipped from V and 3 bases from J, the junction kept 8 bases outside the gene matches. CDR3 size: 17 residues. CDR1 and CDR2 (germline): SGHAT, FQNNGV. DNA for the CDR3: TGTGCCAGCAGCTTAGTTAGGGGGCGCAAGGACACCGGGGAGCTGTTTTTT. This gives the protein CASSLVRGRKDTGELFF.

The chain is built from TRBV5-1 and TRBJ2-3, with 10 bases lining up with TRBD2. V gave up 6 bases and J gave up 1 base; unmatched junction bases: 8. Germline V gene data show CDR1 as SGHRS and CDR2 as YFSETQ. The CDR3 extends over 16 amino acids. CDR3 amino acids: CASTAASGGRTDTQYF. The CDR3 nucleotides are TGCGCCAGCACGGCCGCTAGCGGGGGCCGCACAGATACGCAGTATTTT. The full variable domain, its missing parts supplied by reference TRBV5-1 and TRBJ2-3, is KAGVTQTPRYLIKTRGQQVTLSCSPISGHRSVSWYQQTPGQGLQFLFEYFSETQRNKGNFPGRFSGRQFSNSRSEMNVSTLELGDSALYLCASTAASGGRTDTQYFGPGTRLTVL.

The chain couples TRBV25-1 to TRBJ2-7, with D perhaps TRBD1 (6 bases). The V end was cut by 5 bases, the J end by 1 base, with 15 bases between. CDR3 length equals 15 residues. CDR1 and CDR2 from the germline V gene are MGHDK and SYGVNS. The CDR3 DNA follows: TGTGCCAGCAGTTCTACAGGGACCGGTTCCTACGAGCAGTACTTC. It encodes CASSSTGTGSYEQYF.

V is TRBV27 and J is TRBJ2-7; D may be TRBD2 (5 bases). The germline gives CDR1 MNHEY, CDR2 SMNVEV (reference sequence). Trimming stripped 2 bases from V and 6 bases from J, with 11 bases between. The CDR3 totals 13 residues. The chain's CDR3 is CASSLPGLREQYF. In DNA form, the CDR3 reads TGTGCCAGCAGTTTACCTGGACTTCGCGAGCAGTACTTC.

The gene calls are TRBV10-3 and TRBJ2-3; D uncertain. From germline, CDR1 is ENHRY and CDR2 SYGVKD. Trimming stripped 3 bases from V and 1 base from J, with 5 bases between. CDR3 size: 13 residues. Written as DNA, the CDR3 is TGTGCCATCAGTGAAACTGGCACAGATACGCAGTATTTT. It is translated as CAISETGTDTQYF.

Only one count was recorded for this clone. The J gene is TRBJ2-7, the V gene TRBV15; 8 bases are shared with TRBD2. V gave up 8 bases and J gave up 6 bases; unmatched junction bases: 9. The length of the CDR3 is 13 residues. Per germline, CDR1 LNHNV and CDR2 YYDKDF (reference sequence). CDR3 sequence (DNA): TGTGCCACCCGTCCGGCGGGAGGAGGCGAGCAGTACTTC. Its protein product is CATRPAGGGEQYF.

The J gene is TRBJ1-1, the V gene TRBV5-1; a possible D gene is TRBD1 (6 bases). The CDR3 is made up of 17 amino acids. Germline V gene data show CDR1 as SGHRS and CDR2 as YFSETQ. The V end lost 4 bases, the J end lost 0 bases, and 19 bases lay between the germline ends. The CDR3 protein is CASSEGPFGQLNTEAFF. The CDR3 nucleotides read TGCGCCAGCAGCGAAGGGCCCTTCGGACAGTTGAACACTGAAGCTTTCTTT.

This clone showed up many times. The chain combines TRBV5-4 with TRBJ2-7, with 7 nucleotides matching TRBD1. Trimming cost V 3 bases and J 6 bases; bases outside gene matches: 12. The germline V gene has CDR1 SGHNT and CDR2 YYREEE (reference sequence). The CDR3 runs 15 residues. CDR3 nucleotides: TGTGCCAGCAGCTCTGACAGGGCTGAGGATCGCGAGCAGTACTTC. It is translated as CASSSDRAEDREQYF.

The chain joins TRBV4-1 to TRBJ2-3; possible D gene TRBD1, 5 bases. Germline V gene data show CDR1 as MGHRA and CDR2 as YSYEKL. The CDR3 sequence is 13 residues long. Trimming shortened V by 3 bases and J by 5 bases, and 9 bases separated the two germline ends. This chain's CDR3 is CASSHDQGDTQYF. The CDR3 region has the DNA TGCGCCAGCAGCCATGACCAGGGAGATACGCAGTATTTT.

The chain recombines TRBV5-6 with TRBJ1-4, with 7 positions matching TRBD1. The CDR3 consists of 13 residues. Germline loops: CDR1 SGHDT, CDR2 YYEEEE. J was trimmed by 7 bases and V by 0 bases; bases with no gene match: 0. CDR3 sequence: CASSLDRGEKLFF. CDR3 sequence (DNA): TGTGCCAGCAGCTTGGACAGGGGTGAAAAACTGTTTTTT.

V gene TRBV4-1 combines with J gene TRBJ1-2, with 10 nucleotides matching TRBD1. CDR3 length equals 15 residues. The V and J ends lost 0 bases and 8 bases, in that order; junction bases with no gene match: 6. Germline CDR1 is MGHRA and CDR2 is YSYEKL. In DNA, the CDR3 is TGCGCCAGCAGCCAAGATCGAGGGACAGGGGAGGGCTACACCTTC. Protein product: CASSQDRGTGEGYTF.

The chain joins TRBV7-4 to TRBJ1-1; 11 nucleotides line up with TRBD1. The CDR3 is 18 residues long. V dropped 1 base and J dropped 2; count of bases not matched to a gene: 9. Germline CDR1 reads SGHVT; CDR2 reads SQSDAQ. The CDR3 DNA reads as TGTGCCAGCAGCTTAGAGTATCCGGACAGGGGGCGCAACACTGAAGCTTTCTTT. Protein sequence: CASSLEYPDRGRNTEAFF.

The J gene is TRBJ2-7, the V gene TRBV4-1; TRBD2 matches at 7 bases. Germline V gene data show CDR1 as MGHRA and CDR2 as YSYEKL. The CDR3 contains 12 residues. The V segment lost 3 bases and the J segment 12 bases; nucleotides outside the gene matches: 8. This CDR3 is CASSQIAGHLYF. The CDR3, as DNA: TGCGCCAGCAGCCAGATAGCGGGCCACCTGTACTTC.

This rearrangement joins TRBV19 to TRBJ1-2, with TRBD1 matching 9 bases. CDR3 size: 15 residues. Germline CDR1 is LNHDA and CDR2 is SQIVND (reference sequence). Trimming at V came to 5 bases and at J to 3 bases, leaving 7 bases not matched to a gene. The CDR3 bases are TGTGCCAGTAGTTCACCGGGACAGGGCGACTATGGCTACACCTTC. Encoded protein: CASSSPGQGDYGYTF.